This T cell receptor (beta chain) is from a study of control samples from healthy donors and cancer patients. Germline-derived CDR1 and CDR2 are SGHRS and YFSETQ. Trimming took 0 bases from V and 3 from J, leaving 16 bases between them. The length of the CDR3 is 16 residues. TCRdb's copy holds only in-frame clones and misses some; the assay was immunoSEQ multiplex PCR. Among about 150,000 clones listed, roughly 92% were seen once. Sequencing input: blood. The source is a woman aged 18-30 years in good health. The chain is built from TRBV5-1 and TRBJ2-7; D may be TRBD1 or TRBD2 (5 bases each). The CDR3 nucleotides are TGCGCCAGCAGCTTGGTGTCGGGGCAGGGCGTCTACGAGCAGTACTTC. Translation gives CASSLVSGQGVYEQYF.